These 13 T cell receptor beta chains were sequenced from one sample in a study of blood T cell repertoires in COVID-19. The data were produced by immunoSEQ multiplex PCR, yet TCRdb's version contains in-frame clones alone and is incomplete. The sample records approximately 18,000 clones, under 90% being singletons. Specimen: peripheral blood. The source of these receptors is a human donor in a cohort sampled during active COVID-19.

This clone was counted once. The chain couples TRBV30 to TRBJ2-5; TRBD1 agrees at 8 bases. Germline V gives CDR1 GTSNPN, CDR2 SVGIG (reference sequence). The CDR3 has 15 amino acids. V was pared by 0 bases and J by 5 bases, with 8 bases of the junction left unmatched. Here the CDR3 reads CAWSVGSGGEETQYF. The CDR3 DNA reads TGTGCCTGGAGTGTAGGGTCAGGGGGCGAGGAGACCCAGTACTTC.

The chain recombines TRBV2 with TRBJ1-1; 7 nucleotides line up with TRBD1. Unmatched junction bases numbered 1, after V lost 4 bases and J lost 2 bases. Germline loops: CDR1 SNHLY, CDR2 FYNNEI. There are 13 residues in the CDR3. The CDR3 nucleotides read TGTGCCAGCAGTGGACAGGGTAACACTGAAGCTTTCTTT. Its protein is CASSGQGNTEAFF.

This chain joins TRBV28 and TRBJ1-5, with D perhaps TRBD1 (6 bases). Germline loops: CDR1 MDHEN, CDR2 SYDVKM. CDR3 length: 15 residues. The V end was cut by 3 bases, the J end by 1 base, with 10 bases between. The CDR3 coding sequence is TGTGCCAGCAGTTTCGGGGGGGCCAGCAATCAGCCCCAGCATTTT. It specifies CASSFGGASNQPQHF. Together with reference TRBV28 and TRBJ1-5, the CDR3 gives the full variable domain: DVKVTQSSRYLVKRTGEKVFLECVQDMDHENMFWYRQDPGLGLRLIYFSYDVKMKEKGDIPEGYSVSREKKERFSLILESASTNQTSMYLCASSFGGASNQPQHFGDGTRLSIL.

J is TRBJ2-7 and V is TRBV5-1; the match to TRBD1 covers 10 bases. The J segment lost 3 bases and the V segment lost 4 bases, leaving 7 bases of the junction unmatched. There are 15 residues in the CDR3. CDR1 and CDR2 (germline): SGHRS, YFSETQ. The CDR3 loop is CASSHHRDRGYEQYF. The CDR3, as DNA: TGCGCCAGCAGCCACCACCGGGACAGGGGCTACGAGCAGTACTTC.

The V and J genes are TRBV2 and TRBJ1-2; 9 bases map to TRBD1. V shed 7 bases, J shed 6 bases, and the junction held 6 bases outside the gene matches. The CDR3 spans 13 residues. CDR1 SNHLY and CDR2 FYNNEI come from the germline V gene. The CDR3 sequence: CASTLDRGNGYTF. The CDR3 DNA follows: TGTGCCAGCACCCTGGACAGGGGAAATGGCTACACCTTC. Full variable domain (outside the CDR3, taken from reference TRBV2 and TRBJ1-2): EPEVTQTPSHQVTQMGQEVILRCVPISNHLYFYWYRQILGQKVEFLVSFYNNEISEKSEIFDDQFSVERPDGSNFTLKIRSTKLEDSAMYFCASTLDRGNGYTFGSGTRLTVV.

V and J are TRBV7-9 and TRBJ2-3; TRBD2 might be the D (5 bases). There are 12 residues in the CDR3. V lost 5 bases to trimming and J lost 6 bases, with 9 bases between them. The germline CDR1 and CDR2 sequences are SEHNR and FQNEAQ (reference sequence). CDR3 region: CASSGRPDTQYF. CDR3 coding DNA: TGTGCCAGCAGCGGGAGACCGGATACGCAGTATTTT.

The V gene is TRBV7-3, the J gene TRBJ2-3; 9 bases fit TRBD2. CDR1 and CDR2 from the germline V gene are SGHTA and FQGTGA. The CDR3 sequence is 15 residues long. The ends lost 5 bases at V and 3 bases at J; junction bases unmatched: 6. The CDR3 nucleotides read TGTGCCAGCAGCCTTAGCGGGAGTGGGACAGATACGCAGTATTTT. It translates to CASSLSGSGTDTQYF.

The V gene is TRBV30, the J gene TRBJ2-2; 13 nucleotides line up with TRBD2. V was clipped by 5 bases and J by 5 bases; unmatched bases: 5. The germline V gene has CDR1 GTSNPN and CDR2 SVGIG (reference sequence). The CDR3 loop spans 15 amino acids. The CDR3 DNA sequence: TGTGCCTGGGCACGACTAGCGGGGGGAACCGGGGAGCTGTTTTTT. Its translation: CAWARLAGGTGELFF.

J is TRBJ2-2 and V is TRBV19; TRBD2 matches at 7 bases. This CDR3 comprises 17 residues. CDR1 is LNHDA and CDR2 is SQIVND in the germline V gene (reference sequence). V was clipped by 1 base and J by 5 bases; unmatched bases: 10. Here the CDR3 reads CASSIGGEGRWTGELFF. The DNA for the CDR3 is TGTGCCAGTAGTATAGGCGGGGAGGGCCGTTGGACCGGGGAGCTGTTTTTT.

This clone was observed a single time. The CDR3 here is CASSQRGARGYTF. CDR3 nucleotides: TGTGCCAGCAGCCAGCGCGGGGCGCGTGGCTACACCTTC. The chain joins TRBV6-5 to TRBJ1-2; D possibly corresponds to TRBD1 (5 bases). Germline assignment: CDR1 MNHEY and CDR2 SVGAGI. V was trimmed by 6 bases and J by 7 bases, leaving 15 bases between them. This CDR3 is built from 13 residues.

This chain uses TRBV3-1 (or the pseudogene TRBV3-2) with TRBJ2-3; 9 bases align to TRBD2. The CDR3 covers 14 residues. Germline V CDR1 and CDR2: LGHDT, YNNKEL (reference sequence). Trimming removed 2 bases from V and 5 bases from J; junction bases left unmatched: 2. The CDR3: CASSQRTSVDTQYF. The DNA for the CDR3 is TGTGCCAGCAGCCAAAGGACTAGCGTAGATACGCAGTATTTT.

This CDR3 is CASSLGQLNLNTEAFF. For the CDR3, the DNA is TGCGCCAGCAGCCTGGGACAACTGAACTTGAACACTGAAGCTTTCTTT. This chain links TRBV5-1 with TRBJ1-1; TRBD1 might be the D (6 bases). This CDR3 has 16 residues. V shed 4 bases and J shed 0 bases, with 16 bases lying between them. Germline V gene sequence: CDR1 SGHRS, CDR2 YFSETQ. The entire variable domain, with the rest obtained from reference TRBV5-1 and TRBJ1-1, is as follows: KAGVTQTPRYLIKTRGQQVTLSCSPISGHRSVSWYQQTPGQGLQFLFEYFSETQRNKGNFPGRFSGRQFSNSRSEMNVSTLELGDSALYLCASSLGQLNLNTEAFFGQGTRLTVV.

In the case of this clone: The sample has other DNA sequences that encode this CDR3 too. V is TRBV7-8 and J is TRBJ1-2; 9 bases align to TRBD1. Trimming removed 7 bases from V and 4 bases from J; junction bases left unmatched: 10. The CDR3 runs 15 residues. The germline V gene encodes CDR1 SGHVS and CDR2 FQNEAQ. The CDR3 DNA is TGTGCCAGCACAGAGGGGACAGGGAGGGTCTATGGCTACACCTTC. Translation: CASTEGTGRVYGYTF.